One sample yielded the 20 T cell receptor beta chains listed below, sequenced in a study of cytomegalovirus exposure and HLA in healthy donors. Use of 60 Vbeta and 13 Jbeta primers characterized the PCR. Only in-frame clones appear in the TCRdb table, and some are missing; sequencing was by immunoSEQ multiplex PCR. The table lists roughly 200,000 clones, approximately 81% of them singletons. Sequenced sample: PBMCs. All receptors derive from a man younger than 40 in good health and CMV-seronegative.

The chain recombines TRBV6-1 with TRBJ2-7, with 7 bases that match TRBD1. Germline CDR1 MNHNS, CDR2 SASEGT. V gave up 5 bases and J gave up 4 bases; unmatched junction bases: 11. The length of the CDR3 is 15 residues. CDR3 sequence: CASSPGTAIRYEQYF. The CDR3 nucleotides read TGTGCCAGCAGTCCCGGGACAGCCATTCGATACGAGCAGTACTTC.

The gene calls are TRBV9 and TRBJ2-1; tentatively, D is TRBD1 (7 bases). Germline CDR1 is SGDLS and CDR2 is YYNGEE. Trimming shortened V by 4 bases and J by 7 bases, and 21 bases separated the two germline ends. CDR3 length: 16 residues. The CDR3 loop reads CASSTVGGTVGNEQFF. Here the CDR3 DNA reads TGTGCCAGCAGCACCGTAGGGGGGACAGTGGGGAATGAGCAGTTCTTC.

This rearrangement joins TRBV2 to TRBJ2-7, with 9 bases lining up with TRBD2. In germline, CDR1 is SNHLY, CDR2 FYNNEI. The V gene end was trimmed by 7 bases and the J gene end by 5 bases; junction bases not matched to a gene: 6. The CDR3 runs 13 residues. The CDR3 DNA is TGTGCCAGCACCGCTAGCGGGATACACGAGCAGTACTTC. Residues: CASTASGIHEQYF.

This chain connects TRBV21-1 to TRBJ1-5; the table's D call TRBD1 went unverified against the DNA. TRBV21-1 represents a pseudogene. This CDR3 comprises 14 residues. CDR3 nucleotides: TGTGCCAGCAGCGTGGACAGGGATTGTCAGCCCCAGCATTTT. This translates into CASSVDRDCQPQHF.

The chain uses TRBV10-3 and TRBJ2-3; D unclear. The length of the CDR3 is 12 residues. Germline CDR1 and CDR2: ENHRY and SYGVKD. V lost 8 bases, J lost 4 bases, and 10 bases lay in between. CDR3 amino acids: CAILGDADTQYF. CDR3 in DNA: TGTGCCATCTTAGGAGACGCAGATACGCAGTATTTT.

This chain links TRBV7-8 with TRBJ1-5; tentative D call: TRBD1 (5 bases). Germline CDR1 reads SGHVS; CDR2 reads FQNEAQ. The V end lost 5 bases, the J end lost 5 bases, and 22 bases lay between the germline ends. There are 17 residues in the CDR3. The CDR3 DNA follows: TGTGCCAGCAGCCCTATCTGGGCAGGGATCCTAGATCAGCCCCAGCATTTT. It codes for CASSPIWAGILDQPQHF.

This chain joins TRBV6-5 and TRBJ2-5; TRBD1 might be the D (5 bases). From germline, CDR1 is MNHEY and CDR2 SVGAGI. The CDR3 is 15 residues long. The V and J ends lost 6 bases and 9 bases respectively, with 23 bases between them. CDR3 DNA sequence: TGTGCCAGCAGGACTGGGGCCCTTCGCCCCCAACCCCAGTACTTC. It specifies CASRTGALRPQPQYF.

This sequence joins TRBV5-4 and TRBJ2-3; 8 positions agree with TRBD1. CDR3 length: 15 amino acids. The germline CDR1 and CDR2 sequences are SGHNT and YYREEE (reference sequence). With 3 bases clipped from V and 0 bases from J, the junction kept 3 bases outside the gene matches. CDR3 sequence reads: CASSSGQGSTDTQYF. Written as DNA, the CDR3 is TGTGCCAGCAGCTCTGGACAGGGTAGCACAGATACGCAGTATTTT.

This clone was seen once. The chain is built from TRBV7-6 and TRBJ2-1, with 16 nucleotides matching TRBD2. The CDR3 covers 22 residues. J lost 4 bases, V lost 3 bases, and 18 bases had no gene match. The germline gives CDR1 SGHVS, CDR2 FNYEAQ. As DNA, the CDR3 is TGTGCCAGCAGCTTTAGCGGTTCTACCGGGACTAGCGGGGGGGCGGTTTACAATGAGCAGTTCTTC. Translated, it gives CASSFSGSTGTSGGAVYNEQFF.

V is TRBV4-2 and J is TRBJ1-3; TRBD1 aligns across 8 bases. Germline trimming cut 1 base from V and 2 bases from J; bases unmatched to any gene: 10. This CDR3 has 18 residues. Germline CDR1 reads LGHNA; CDR2 reads YNFKEQ. CDR3 amino acids: CASSQGERRGHTGNTIYF. DNA of the CDR3: TGTGCCAGCAGCCAAGGAGAGCGCAGGGGGCATACTGGAAACACCATATATTTT.

The chain joins TRBV19 to TRBJ1-5; no definite D call. Between the trimmed V and J ends, which lost 3 bases and 6 bases, there was a span of 9 bases. The CDR3 is made up of 13 amino acids. Germline assignment: CDR1 LNHDA and CDR2 SQIVND (reference sequence). CDR3 in DNA: TGTGCCAGTAGTATGTCCCTCAGTCAGCCCCAGCATTTT. The encoded protein is CASSMSLSQPQHF.

This clone was detected a few times. J is TRBJ2-5 and V is TRBV23-1, with TRBD1 matching 7 bases. TRBV23-1 is noted as an ORF with a role that remains uncertain. The CDR3 length is 13 residues. With V trimmed by 10 bases and J by 3 bases, 8 bases remained unmatched. The DNA of the CDR3 is TGCGCCAACTACAGGGGCCGCAAAGAGACCCAGTACTTC. It yields the protein CANYRGRKETQYF.

The chain has TRBV28 and TRBJ2-1; TRBD2 aligns across 12 bases. Per the germline V gene, CDR1 is MDHEN and CDR2 is SYDVKM. The CDR3 runs 18 residues. V lost 5 bases and J lost 7; bases outside the gene matches: 15. The CDR3 DNA is TGTGCCAGCAGTCCGAAATCCATACTAGCGGGGGGATGGAATGAGCAGTTCTTC. Protein: CASSPKSILAGGWNEQFF. Full variable domain (rest looked up from reference TRBV28 and TRBJ2-1): DVKVTQSSRYLVKRTGEKVFLECVQDMDHENMFWYRQDPGLGLRLIYFSYDVKMKEKGDIPEGYSVSREKKERFSLILESASTNQTSMYLCASSPKSILAGGWNEQFFGPGTRLTVL.

The chain employs TRBV5-1 and TRBJ1-2; 10 positions agree with TRBD1. The V gene's germline CDR1 is SGHRS and CDR2 YFSETQ. The ends lost 0 bases at V and 7 bases at J; junction bases unmatched: 3. The CDR3 sequence is 14 residues long. CDR3 sequence (DNA): TGCGCCAGCAGCTTGGGACAGGGGGCGCCTGGCTACACCTTC. Amino acids: CASSLGQGAPGYTF.

This clone occurred a few times. The chain couples TRBV27 to TRBJ2-1; 9 bases match TRBD2. Germline trimming cut 2 bases from V and 7 bases from J; bases unmatched to any gene: 12. This CDR3 has 17 residues. Germline CDR1 is MNHEY and CDR2 is SMNVEV (reference sequence). The CDR3 DNA follows: TGTGCCAGCAGTTTAAGTCCCATGGCTAGCGGGGTTAATGAGCAGTTCTTC. It codes for CASSLSPMASGVNEQFF.

The J gene is TRBJ2-7, the V gene TRBV5-6; D gene unclear. Germline V lookup: CDR1 SGHDT, CDR2 YYEEEE. CDR3 length: 14 residues. The V end was cut by 2 bases, the J end by 6 bases, with 15 bases between. Here the CDR3 reads CASSFVESFGEQYF. The CDR3 nucleotides are TGTGCCAGCAGCTTTGTGGAGTCCTTTGGCGAGCAGTACTTC.

This clone was observed once. The CDR3 is CASSYSRQGSNTEAFF. The CDR3 DNA reads as TGTGCCAGCAGTTACTCGAGGCAGGGTAGCAACACTGAAGCTTTCTTT. V usage is TRBV6-5 and J usage is TRBJ1-1; D perhaps matches TRBD1 (5 bases). V lost 0 bases and J 2 bases, leaving 13 bases between the germline ends. Per germline, CDR1 MNHEY and CDR2 SVGAGI. The CDR3 is 16 residues long.

A few counts support this clone. The chain links TRBV18 to TRBJ2-5; D gene unclear. Germline V lookup: CDR1 KGHSH, CDR2 LQKENI. V was clipped by 1 base and J by 2 bases, with 14 bases between them. This CDR3 has 16 amino acids. The CDR3 loop is CASSPRVRFSQETQYF. CDR3 sequence (DNA): TGTGCCAGCTCACCACGCGTTCGTTTTTCTCAAGAGACCCAGTACTTC. The complete variable domain, with remaining parts taken from reference TRBV18 and TRBJ2-5, reads NAGVMQNPRHLVRRRGQEARLRCSPMKGHSHVYWYRQLPEEGLKFMVYLQKENIIDESGMPKERFSAEFPKEGPSILRIQQVVRGDSAAYFCASSPRVRFSQETQYFGPGTRLLVL.

The CDR3 protein is CASSLGLATRTGVYEQYF. The CDR3 DNA is TGTGCCAGCAGCTTAGGCCTCGCAACACGGACAGGGGTCTACGAGCAGTACTTC. The V gene is TRBV5-4, the J gene TRBJ2-7; 9 positions agree with TRBD1. Losses at the gene ends were 2 bases for V and 3 bases for J; bases not matched to a gene: 15. Germline values: CDR1 SGHNT, CDR2 YYREEE (reference sequence). This CDR3 spans 18 amino acids. The full variable domain, with the rest looked up from reference TRBV5-4 and TRBJ2-7, is ETGVTQSPTHLIKTRGQQVTLRCSSQSGHNTVSWYQQALGQGPQFIFQYYREEENGRGNFPPRFSGLQFPNYSSELNVNALELDDSALYLCASSLGLATRTGVYEQYFGPGTRLTVT.

Note on this clone: Germline and junction disagree at one end, which may indicate a read error. The chain is built from TRBV27 and TRBJ2-6, with D perhaps TRBD1 (5 bases). Per germline, CDR1 MNHEY and CDR2 SMNVEV (reference sequence). This CDR3 is built from 18 residues. CDR3 region: CASSFATQVSSGASVLTF. CDR3 in DNA: TGTGCCAGCAGTTTTGCGACACAAGTCTCCTCTGGGGCCAGCGTCCTAACTTTC.